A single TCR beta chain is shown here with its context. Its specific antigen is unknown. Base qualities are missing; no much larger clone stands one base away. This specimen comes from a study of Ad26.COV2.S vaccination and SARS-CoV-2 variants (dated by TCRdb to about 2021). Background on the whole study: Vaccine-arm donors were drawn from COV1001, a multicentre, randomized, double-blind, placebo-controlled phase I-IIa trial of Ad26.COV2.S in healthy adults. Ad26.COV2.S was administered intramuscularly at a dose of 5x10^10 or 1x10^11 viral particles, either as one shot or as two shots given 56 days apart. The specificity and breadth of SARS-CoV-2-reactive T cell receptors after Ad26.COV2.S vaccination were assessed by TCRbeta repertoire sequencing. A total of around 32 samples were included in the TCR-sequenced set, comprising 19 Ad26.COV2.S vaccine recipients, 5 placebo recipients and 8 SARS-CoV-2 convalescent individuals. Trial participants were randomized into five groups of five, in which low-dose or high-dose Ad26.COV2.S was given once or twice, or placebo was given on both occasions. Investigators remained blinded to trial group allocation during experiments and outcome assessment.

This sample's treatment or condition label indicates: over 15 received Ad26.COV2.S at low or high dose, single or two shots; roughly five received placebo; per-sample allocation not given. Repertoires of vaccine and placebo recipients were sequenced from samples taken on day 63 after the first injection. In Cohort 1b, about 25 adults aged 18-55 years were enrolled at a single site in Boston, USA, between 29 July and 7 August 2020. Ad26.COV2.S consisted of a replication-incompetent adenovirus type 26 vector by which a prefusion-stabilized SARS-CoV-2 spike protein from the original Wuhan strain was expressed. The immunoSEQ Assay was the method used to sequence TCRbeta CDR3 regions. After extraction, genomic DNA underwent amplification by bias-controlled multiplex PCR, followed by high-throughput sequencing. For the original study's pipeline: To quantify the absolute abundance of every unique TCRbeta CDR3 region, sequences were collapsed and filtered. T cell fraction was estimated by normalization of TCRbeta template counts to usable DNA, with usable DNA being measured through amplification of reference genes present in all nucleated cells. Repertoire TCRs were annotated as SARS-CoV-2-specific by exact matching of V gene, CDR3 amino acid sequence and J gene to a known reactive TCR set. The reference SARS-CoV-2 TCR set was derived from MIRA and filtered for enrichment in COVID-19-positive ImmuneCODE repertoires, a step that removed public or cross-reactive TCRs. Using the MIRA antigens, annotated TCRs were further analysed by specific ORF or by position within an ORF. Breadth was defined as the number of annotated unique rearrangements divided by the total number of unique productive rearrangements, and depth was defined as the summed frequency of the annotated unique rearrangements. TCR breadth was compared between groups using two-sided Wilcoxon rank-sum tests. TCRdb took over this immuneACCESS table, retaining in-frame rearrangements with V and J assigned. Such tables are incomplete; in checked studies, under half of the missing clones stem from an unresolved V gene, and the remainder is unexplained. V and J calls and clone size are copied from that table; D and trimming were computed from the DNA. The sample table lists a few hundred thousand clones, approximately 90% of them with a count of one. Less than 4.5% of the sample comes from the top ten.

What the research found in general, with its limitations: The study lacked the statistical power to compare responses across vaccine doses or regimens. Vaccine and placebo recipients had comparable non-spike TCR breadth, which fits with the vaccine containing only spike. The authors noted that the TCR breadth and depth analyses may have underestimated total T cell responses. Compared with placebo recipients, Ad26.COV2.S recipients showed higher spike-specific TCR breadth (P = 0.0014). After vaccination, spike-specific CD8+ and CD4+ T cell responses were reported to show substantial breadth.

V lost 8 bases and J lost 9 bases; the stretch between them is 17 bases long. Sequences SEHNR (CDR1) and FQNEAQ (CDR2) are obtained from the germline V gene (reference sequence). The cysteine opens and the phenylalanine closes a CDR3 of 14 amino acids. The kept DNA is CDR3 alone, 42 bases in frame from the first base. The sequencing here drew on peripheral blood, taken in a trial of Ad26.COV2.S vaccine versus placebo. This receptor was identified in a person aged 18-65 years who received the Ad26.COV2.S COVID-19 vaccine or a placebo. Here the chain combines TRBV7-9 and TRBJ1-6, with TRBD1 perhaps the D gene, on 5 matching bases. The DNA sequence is TGTGCCAGCCGATGGGGGACCGCGGGTTCACCCCTCCACTTT. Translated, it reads CASRWGTAGSPLHF.